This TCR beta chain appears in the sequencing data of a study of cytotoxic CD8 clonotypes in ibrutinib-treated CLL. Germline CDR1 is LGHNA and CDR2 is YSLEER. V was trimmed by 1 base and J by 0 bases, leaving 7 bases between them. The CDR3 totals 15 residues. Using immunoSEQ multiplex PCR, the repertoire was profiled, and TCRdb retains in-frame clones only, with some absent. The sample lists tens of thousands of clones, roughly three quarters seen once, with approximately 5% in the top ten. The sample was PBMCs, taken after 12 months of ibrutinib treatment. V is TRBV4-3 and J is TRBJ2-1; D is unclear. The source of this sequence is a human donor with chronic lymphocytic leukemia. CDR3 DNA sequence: TGCGCCAGCAGCCAAGTCATAAGCTCCTACAATGAGCAGTTCTTC. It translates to CASSQVISSYNEQFF.